Below, one T cell receptor beta chain is given with its context. Its specificity is not known. These data originate in a study of T cells in Graves' hyperthyroidism and ophthalmopathy. Findings and limits, study-wide: A model of 13 V-J pairs discriminated ophthalmopathy from stable hyperthyroidism. Blood also carried most thyroid clonotypes expanded above 0.001.

Lactation, pregnancy, other autoimmune disease or uncontrolled infection excluded patients. Diagnoses were established using clinical symptoms, serum thyroxine and TRAb, thyroid ultrasound and orbital computed tomography. TCR beta CDR3 sequences were amplified from RNA transcripts. TCR CDR3 regions were first amplified by RT-PCR with HTBI primers. TCRdb passed the multiplex PCR reads through MiXCR, listing each CDR3 protein once. This repertoire shows hundreds of thousands of distinct CDR3 sequences, approximately 14% found once; its top ten account for around 4%. The sequence was collected from a woman aged 40 to 50 with Graves' ophthalmopathy. Sequencing used blood.

The CDR3 DNA sequence: TGCAGTGCTAGATCTCATGGCTACACCTTC. Its protein product is CSARSHGYTF. This chain uses TRBV20-1 with TRBJ1-2, with D hard to call. The CDR3 loop spans 10 amino acids. V was pared by 2 bases and J by 6 bases, with 4 bases between. Germline CDR1 and CDR2: DFQATT and SNEGSKA (reference sequence).